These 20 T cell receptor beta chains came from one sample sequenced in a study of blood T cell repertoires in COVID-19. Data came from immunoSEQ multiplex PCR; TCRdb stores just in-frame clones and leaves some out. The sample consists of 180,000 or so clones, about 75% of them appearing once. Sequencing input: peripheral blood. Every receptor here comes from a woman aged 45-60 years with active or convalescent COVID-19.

The CDR3 sequence: CASSIVTGAAFF. The CDR3 DNA is TGTGCCAGTAGTATAGTGACAGGGGCGGCTTTCTTT. V and J are TRBV19 and TRBJ1-1; 8 bases fit TRBD1. Germline V gene sequence: CDR1 LNHDA, CDR2 SQIVND (reference sequence). J was trimmed by 11 bases and V by 1 base; bases with no gene match: 3. The CDR3 is 12 residues long.

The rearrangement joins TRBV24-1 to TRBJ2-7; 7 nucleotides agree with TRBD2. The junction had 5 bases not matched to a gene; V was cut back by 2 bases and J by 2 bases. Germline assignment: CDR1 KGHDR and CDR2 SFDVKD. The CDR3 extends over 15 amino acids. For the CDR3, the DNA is TGTGCCACCAGTGATTCGGGGGGAGGGGCCTACGAGCAGTACTTC. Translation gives CATSDSGGGAYEQYF.

The CDR3 protein is CATSGTSASSTDTQYF. DNA for the CDR3: TGTGCCACCAGCGGGACTAGCGCTTCTAGCACAGATACGCAGTATTTT. This chain joins TRBV15 and TRBJ2-3; 10 bases are shared with TRBD2. This CDR3 has 16 residues. V shed 5 bases, J shed 0 bases, and the junction held 5 bases outside the gene matches. The germline gives CDR1 LNHNV, CDR2 YYDKDF (reference sequence). Full variable domain (missing parts from reference TRBV15 and TRBJ2-3): DAMVIQNPRYQVTQFGKPVTLSCSQTLNHNVMYWYQQKSSQAPKLLFHYYDKDFNNEADTPDNFQSRRPNTSFCFLDIRSPGLGDTAMYLCATSGTSASSTDTQYFGPGTRLTVL.

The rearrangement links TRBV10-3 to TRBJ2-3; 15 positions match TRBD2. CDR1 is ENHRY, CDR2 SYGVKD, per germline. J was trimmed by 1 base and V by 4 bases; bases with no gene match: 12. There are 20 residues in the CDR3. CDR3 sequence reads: CAISAPRTSGGVTGTDTQYF. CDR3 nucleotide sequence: TGTGCCATCAGTGCCCCACGGACTAGCGGGGGGGTCACAGGCACAGATACGCAGTATTTT.

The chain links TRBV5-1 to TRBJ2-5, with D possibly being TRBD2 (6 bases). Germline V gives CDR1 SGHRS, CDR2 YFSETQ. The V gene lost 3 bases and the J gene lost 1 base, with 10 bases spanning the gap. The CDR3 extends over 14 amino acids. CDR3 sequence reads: CASSWRVSQETQYF. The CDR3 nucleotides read TGCGCCAGCAGCTGGAGGGTCTCCCAAGAGACCCAGTACTTC. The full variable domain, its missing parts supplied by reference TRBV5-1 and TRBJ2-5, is KAGVTQTPRYLIKTRGQQVTLSCSPISGHRSVSWYQQTPGQGLQFLFEYFSETQRNKGNFPGRFSGRQFSNSRSEMNVSTLELGDSALYLCASSWRVSQETQYFGPGTRLLVL.

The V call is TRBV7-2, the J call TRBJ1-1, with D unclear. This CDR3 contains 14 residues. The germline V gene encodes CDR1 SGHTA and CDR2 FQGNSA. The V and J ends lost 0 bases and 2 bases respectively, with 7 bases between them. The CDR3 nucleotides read TGTGCCAGCAGCTTAGCGTACAGCAACACTGAAGCTTTCTTT. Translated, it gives CASSLAYSNTEAFF.

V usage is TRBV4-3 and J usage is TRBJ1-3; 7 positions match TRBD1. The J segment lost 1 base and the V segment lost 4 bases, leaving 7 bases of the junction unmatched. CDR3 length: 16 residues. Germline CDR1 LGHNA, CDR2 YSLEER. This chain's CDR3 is CASSRNTGASGNTIYF. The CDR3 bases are TGCGCCAGCAGCCGAAACACAGGGGCTTCTGGAAACACCATATATTTT.

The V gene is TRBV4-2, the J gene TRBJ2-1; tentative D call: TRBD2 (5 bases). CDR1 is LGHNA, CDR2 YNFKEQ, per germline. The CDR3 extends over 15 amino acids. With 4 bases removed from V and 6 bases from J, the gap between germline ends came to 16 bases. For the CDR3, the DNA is TGTGCCAGCAGCCCCCGCCCGGACTTGTCCAATGAGCAGTTCTTC. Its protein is CASSPRPDLSNEQFF.

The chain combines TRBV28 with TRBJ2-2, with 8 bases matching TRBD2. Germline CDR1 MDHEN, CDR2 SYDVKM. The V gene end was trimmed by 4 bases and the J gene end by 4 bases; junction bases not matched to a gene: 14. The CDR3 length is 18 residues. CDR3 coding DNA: TGTGCCAGCAGTTCTCCGGGACTAGAAACCAACCCCACCGGGGAGCTGTTTTTT. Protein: CASSSPGLETNPTGELFF. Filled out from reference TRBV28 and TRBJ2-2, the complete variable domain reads DVKVTQSSRYLVKRTGEKVFLECVQDMDHENMFWYRQDPGLGLRLIYFSYDVKMKEKGDIPEGYSVSREKKERFSLILESASTNQTSMYLCASSSPGLETNPTGELFFGEGSRLTVL.

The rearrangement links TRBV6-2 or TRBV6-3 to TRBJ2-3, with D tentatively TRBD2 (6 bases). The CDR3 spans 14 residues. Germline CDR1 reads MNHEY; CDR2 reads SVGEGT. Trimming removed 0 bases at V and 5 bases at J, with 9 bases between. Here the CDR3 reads CASSYSVGGDTQYF. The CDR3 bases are TGTGCCAGCAGTTACTCTGTGGGGGGAGATACGCAGTATTTT.

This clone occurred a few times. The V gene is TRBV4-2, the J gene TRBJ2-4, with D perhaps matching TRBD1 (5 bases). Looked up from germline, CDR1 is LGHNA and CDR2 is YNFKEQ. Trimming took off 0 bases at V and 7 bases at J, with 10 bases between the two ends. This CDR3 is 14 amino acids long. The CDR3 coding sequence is TGTGCCAGCAGCCAAGACCCAGGGTGGAACATTCAGTACTTC. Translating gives CASSQDPGWNIQYF.

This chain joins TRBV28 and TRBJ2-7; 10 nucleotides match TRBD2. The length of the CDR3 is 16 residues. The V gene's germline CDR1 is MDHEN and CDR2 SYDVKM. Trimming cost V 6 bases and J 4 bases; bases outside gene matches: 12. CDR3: CASRSSAASGSYEQYF. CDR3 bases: TGTGCCAGCAGGTCCTCTGCCGCTAGCGGGAGTTACGAGCAGTACTTC. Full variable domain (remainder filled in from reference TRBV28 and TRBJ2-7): DVKVTQSSRYLVKRTGEKVFLECVQDMDHENMFWYRQDPGLGLRLIYFSYDVKMKEKGDIPEGYSVSREKKERFSLILESASTNQTSMYLCASRSSAASGSYEQYFGPGTRLTVT.

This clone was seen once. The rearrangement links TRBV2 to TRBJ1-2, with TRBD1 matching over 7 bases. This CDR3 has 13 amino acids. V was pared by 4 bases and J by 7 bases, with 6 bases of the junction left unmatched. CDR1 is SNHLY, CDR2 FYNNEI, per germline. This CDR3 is CASSVRQGRGYTF. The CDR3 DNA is TGTGCCAGCAGTGTACGACAGGGTCGTGGCTACACCTTC.

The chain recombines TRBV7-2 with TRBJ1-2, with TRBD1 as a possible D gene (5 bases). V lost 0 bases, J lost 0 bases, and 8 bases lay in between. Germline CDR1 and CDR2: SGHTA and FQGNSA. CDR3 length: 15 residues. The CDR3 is CASSLARGPNYGYTF. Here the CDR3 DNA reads TGTGCCAGCAGCTTAGCTAGGGGTCCTAACTATGGCTACACCTTC.

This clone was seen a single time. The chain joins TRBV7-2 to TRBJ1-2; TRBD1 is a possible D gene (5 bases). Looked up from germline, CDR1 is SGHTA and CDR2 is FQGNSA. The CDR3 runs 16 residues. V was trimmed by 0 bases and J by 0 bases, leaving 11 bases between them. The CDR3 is CASSLASGVANYGYTF. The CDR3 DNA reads TGTGCCAGCAGCTTAGCTTCGGGGGTGGCTAACTATGGCTACACCTTC.

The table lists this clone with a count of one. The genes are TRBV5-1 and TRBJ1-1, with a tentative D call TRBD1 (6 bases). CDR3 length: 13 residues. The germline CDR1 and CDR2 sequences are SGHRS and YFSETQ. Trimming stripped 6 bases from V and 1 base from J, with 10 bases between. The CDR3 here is CASIGQTNTEAFF. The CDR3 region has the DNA TGCGCCAGCATAGGACAGACGAACACTGAAGCTTTCTTT. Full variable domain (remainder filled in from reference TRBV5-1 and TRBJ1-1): KAGVTQTPRYLIKTRGQQVTLSCSPISGHRSVSWYQQTPGQGLQFLFEYFSETQRNKGNFPGRFSGRQFSNSRSEMNVSTLELGDSALYLCASIGQTNTEAFFGQGTRLTVV.

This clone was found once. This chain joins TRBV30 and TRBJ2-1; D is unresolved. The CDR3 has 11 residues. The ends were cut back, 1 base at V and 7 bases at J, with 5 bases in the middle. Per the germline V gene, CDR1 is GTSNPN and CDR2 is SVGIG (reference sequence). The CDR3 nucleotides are TGTGCCTGGAGTGCCATGAATGAGCAGTTCTTC. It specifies CAWSAMNEQFF.

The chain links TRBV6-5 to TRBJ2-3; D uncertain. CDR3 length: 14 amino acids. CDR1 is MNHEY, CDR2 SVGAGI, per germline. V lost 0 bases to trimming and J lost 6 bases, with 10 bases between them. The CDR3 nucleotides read TGTGCCAGCAGTTACTCTCGCAACGGGGATACGCAGTATTTT. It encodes CASSYSRNGDTQYF.

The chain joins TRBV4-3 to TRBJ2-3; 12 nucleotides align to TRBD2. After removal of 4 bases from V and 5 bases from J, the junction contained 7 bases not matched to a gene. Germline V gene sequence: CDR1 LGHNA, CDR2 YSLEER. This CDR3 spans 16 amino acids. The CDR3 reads CASSPRTSGEIDTQYF. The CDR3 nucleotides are TGCGCCAGCAGCCCCCGGACTAGCGGGGAAATAGATACGCAGTATTTT.

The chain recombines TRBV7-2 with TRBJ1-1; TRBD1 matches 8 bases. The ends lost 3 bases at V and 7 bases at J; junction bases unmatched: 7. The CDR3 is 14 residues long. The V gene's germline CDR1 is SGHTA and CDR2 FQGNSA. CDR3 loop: CASSLRQGLYEAFF. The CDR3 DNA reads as TGTGCCAGCAGCTTGAGACAGGGGCTCTATGAAGCTTTCTTT. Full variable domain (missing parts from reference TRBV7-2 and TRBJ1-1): GAGVSQSPSNKVTEKGKDVELRCDPISGHTALYWYRQSLGQGLEFLIYFQGNSAPDKSGLPSDRFSAERTGGSVSTLTIQRTQQEDSAVYLCASSLRQGLYEAFFGQGTRLTVV.